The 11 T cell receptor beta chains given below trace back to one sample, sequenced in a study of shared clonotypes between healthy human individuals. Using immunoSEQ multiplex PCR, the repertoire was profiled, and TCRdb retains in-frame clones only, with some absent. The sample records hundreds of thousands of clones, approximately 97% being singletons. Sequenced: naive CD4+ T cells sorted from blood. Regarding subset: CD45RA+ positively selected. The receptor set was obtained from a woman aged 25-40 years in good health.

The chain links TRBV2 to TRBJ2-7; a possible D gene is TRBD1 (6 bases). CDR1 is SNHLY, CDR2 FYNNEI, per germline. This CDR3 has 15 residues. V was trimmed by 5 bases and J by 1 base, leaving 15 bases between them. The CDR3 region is CASSKKKQGSYEQYF. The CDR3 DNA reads TGTGCCAGCAGTAAAAAAAAACAGGGATCCTACGAGCAGTACTTC.

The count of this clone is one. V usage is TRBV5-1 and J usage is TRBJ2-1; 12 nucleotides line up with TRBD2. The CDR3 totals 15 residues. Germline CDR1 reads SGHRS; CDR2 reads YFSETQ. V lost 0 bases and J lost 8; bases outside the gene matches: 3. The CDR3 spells CASSLETSGSDEQFF. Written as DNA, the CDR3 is TGCGCCAGCAGCTTGGAGACTAGCGGGAGCGATGAGCAGTTCTTC.

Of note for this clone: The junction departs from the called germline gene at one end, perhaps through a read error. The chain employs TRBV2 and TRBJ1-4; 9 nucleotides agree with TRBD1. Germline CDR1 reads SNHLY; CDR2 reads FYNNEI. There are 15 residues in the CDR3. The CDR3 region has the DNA TGTGCCAGCAGGGAAGGACAGGGGACTAATGAAAAACTGTTTTTT. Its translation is CASREGQGTNEKLFF.

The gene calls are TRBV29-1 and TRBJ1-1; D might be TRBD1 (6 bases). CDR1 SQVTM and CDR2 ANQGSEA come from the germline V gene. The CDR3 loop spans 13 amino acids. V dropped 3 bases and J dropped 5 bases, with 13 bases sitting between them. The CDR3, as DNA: TGCAGCGTTGAGATCCGGAGGGGGACTGAAGCTTTCTTT. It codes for CSVEIRRGTEAFF.

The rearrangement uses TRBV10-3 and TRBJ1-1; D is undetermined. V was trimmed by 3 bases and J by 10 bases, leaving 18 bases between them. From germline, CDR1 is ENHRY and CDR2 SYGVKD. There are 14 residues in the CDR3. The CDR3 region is CAISDHTGMLGAFF. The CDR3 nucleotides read TGTGCCATCAGTGATCATACTGGGATGTTGGGAGCTTTCTTT.

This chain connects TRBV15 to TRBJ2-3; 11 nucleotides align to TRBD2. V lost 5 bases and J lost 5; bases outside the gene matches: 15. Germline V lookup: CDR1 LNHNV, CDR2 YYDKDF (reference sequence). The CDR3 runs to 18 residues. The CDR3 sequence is CATSRHLVVAGGQDTQYF. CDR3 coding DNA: TGTGCCACCAGCCGCCACCTGGTGGTAGCGGGAGGGCAAGATACGCAGTATTTT.

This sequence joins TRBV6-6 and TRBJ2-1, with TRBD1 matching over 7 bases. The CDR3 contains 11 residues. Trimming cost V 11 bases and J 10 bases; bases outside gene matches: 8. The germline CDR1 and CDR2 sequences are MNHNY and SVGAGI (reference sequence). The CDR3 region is CAGRTGDEQFF. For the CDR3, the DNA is TGTGCCGGACGTACAGGGGACGAGCAGTTCTTC.

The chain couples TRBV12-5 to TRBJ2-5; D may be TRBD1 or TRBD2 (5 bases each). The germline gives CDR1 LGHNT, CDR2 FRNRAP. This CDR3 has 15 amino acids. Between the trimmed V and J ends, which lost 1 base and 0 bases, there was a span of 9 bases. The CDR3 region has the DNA TGTGCTAGTGGTTTGGGCCGGGACCACCAAGAGACCCAGTACTTC. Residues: CASGLGRDHQETQYF.

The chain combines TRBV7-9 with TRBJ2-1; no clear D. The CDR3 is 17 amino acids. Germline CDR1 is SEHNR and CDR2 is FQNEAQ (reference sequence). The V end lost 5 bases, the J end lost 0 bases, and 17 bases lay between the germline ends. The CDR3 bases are TGTGCCAGCAGCCGTAGGACCGCAGTCAGCTCCTACAATGAGCAGTTCTTC. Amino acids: CASSRRTAVSSYNEQFF.

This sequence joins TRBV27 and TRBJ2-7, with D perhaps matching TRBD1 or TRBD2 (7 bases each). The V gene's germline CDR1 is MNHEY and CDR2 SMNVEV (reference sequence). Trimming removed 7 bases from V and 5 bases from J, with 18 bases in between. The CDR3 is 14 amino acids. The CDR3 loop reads CASNFRQGGDEQYF. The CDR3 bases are TGTGCCAGCAATTTCCGACAGGGAGGGGACGAGCAGTACTTC.

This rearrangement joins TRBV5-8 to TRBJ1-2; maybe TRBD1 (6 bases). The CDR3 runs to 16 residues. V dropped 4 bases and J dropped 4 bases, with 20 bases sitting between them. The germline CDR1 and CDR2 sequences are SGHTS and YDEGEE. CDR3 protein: CASSKRPGAGLYGYTF. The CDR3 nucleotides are TGTGCCAGCAGCAAACGCCCGGGGGCAGGGCTCTATGGCTACACCTTC. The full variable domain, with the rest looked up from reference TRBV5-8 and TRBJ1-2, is EAGVTQSPTHLIKTRGQQATLRCSPISGHTSVYWYQQALGLGLQFLLWYDEGEERNRGNFPPRFSGRQFPNYSSELNVNALELEDSALYLCASSKRPGAGLYGYTFGSGTRLTVV.